This TCR beta chain was obtained from a study of control samples from healthy donors and cancer patients (TCRdb year 2020). The CDR3, cysteine through phenylalanine, is 16 amino acids long. This entry keeps only the CDR3 DNA: 48 bases, framed from base 1. CDR1 and CDR2 (KGHDR, SFDVKD) derive from the germline V gene. V is trimmed back by 4 bases and J by 4 bases, and the junction contains 9 bases that no gene match accounts for. Regarding this clone: It lacks a known antigen. No much larger clone is present one base from it, and per-base qualities are unavailable.

Preparation of the library involved the immunoSEQ multiplex PCR assay. Here the immuneACCESS table is served through TCRdb, limited to in-frame sequences with V and J called. Missing clones are a known gap in these copies; in checked studies unresolved V genes cover under half, and the rest lacks a known reason. The sample records approximately 150,000 clones, roughly 94% of which are singletons. The top ten clonotypes cover 1.3% to 1.5% of the sample. The sequencing input was blood. This receptor was taken from a woman between 18 and 29 years old in good health. The sequence is built from TRBV24-1 and TRBJ1-5; 7 bases in between match TRBD1. CDR3 reads: CATSDEKGAGNQPQHF. The nucleotide sequence is given as TGTGCCACCAGTGACGAGAAGGGGGCAGGTAATCAGCCCCAGCATTTT.